These 30 T cell receptor beta chains came from one sample sequenced in a study of metastatic and nonmetastatic thyroid tumors (dated by TCRdb to about 2020). No patient had received any treatment before thyroid surgery. Library preparation was by PCR. Sequencing instrument: Illumina HiSeq 4000. TCRdb reran the public reads through fastp at Q25 and MiXCR, keeping productive beta chains. In this sample the table shows about 49,000 clones, less than 5% of which occur a single time. In total, the top ten clones hold about 9.8% of the sample. The source material was blood. The source is a female donor with papillary thyroid cancer or a benign thyroid nodule (not recorded which). Some clones in this sample may be carry-over from other donors' samples.

In its sample, this clone was seen a few times. V is TRBV7-6 and J is TRBJ2-7, with 7 bases matching TRBD1. The V and J ends lost 6 bases and 6 bases, in that order; junction bases with no gene match: 17. This CDR3 is built from 16 residues. From germline, CDR1 is SGHVS and CDR2 FNYEAQ. CDR3 nucleotides: TGTGCCAGCAGTAGGTCCCGGGACAGCCCTTCTCGCGAGCAGTACTTC. Translating it yields CASSRSRDSPSREQYF.

A remark on this clone: Mismatch with germline at one junction end may stem from a read error. Within the sample, other DNA sequences also encode this same CDR3. DNA for the CDR3: TGTGCCAGCTCGCAAACAGGGGCCGGTTCTTACTCTGGGGCTAACGTCCTGACTTTC. It translates to CASSQTGAGSYSGANVLTF. The V gene is TRBV18, the J gene TRBJ2-6, with 7 positions matching TRBD1. The germline V gene encodes CDR1 KGHSH and CDR2 LQKENI. The CDR3 spans 19 residues.

This clone was detected ten times or more. This chain connects TRBV10-3 to TRBJ2-3, with D hard to call. This CDR3 is built from 14 residues. Trimming took 0 bases from V and 0 from J, leaving 4 bases between them. CDR1 ENHRY and CDR2 SYGVKD come from the germline V gene. In DNA, the CDR3 is TGTGCCATCAGTGAGTCAGATAGCACAGATACGCAGTATTTT. It encodes CAISESDSTDTQYF.

This clone showed up just a few times. One junction end does not reproduce the germline sequence, and a read error may be involved. The V and J genes are TRBV10-2 and TRBJ2-7; perhaps TRBD1 as D (6 bases). Germline V lookup: CDR1 WSHSY, CDR2 SAAADI. The CDR3 length is 13 residues. The CDR3 DNA reads TGCGCCAGCGGTGACAGGACCACCTACGAGCAGTACTTC. This codes for CASGDRTTYEQYF.

This clone was counted at least ten times. The CDR3, as DNA: TGTGCCAGCAGAGCGGGACAACTCCATAATGAAAAACTGTTTTTT. It yields the protein CASRAGQLHNEKLFF. J is TRBJ1-4 and V is TRBV25-1, with D tentatively TRBD1 (6 bases). The CDR3 is 15 residues long. Trimming took 6 bases from V and 4 from J, leaving 15 bases between them. The germline V gene encodes CDR1 MGHDK and CDR2 SYGVNS.

This clone was counted ten times or more. This rearrangement joins TRBV6-1 to TRBJ2-5; 7 bases are a match to TRBD2. With V trimmed by 5 bases and J by 4 bases, 7 bases remained unmatched. The CDR3 spans 14 residues. CDR1 and CDR2 from the germline V gene are MNHNS and SASEGT. The CDR3 reads CASSWEGSPETQYF. Here the CDR3 DNA reads TGTGCCAGCAGTTGGGAGGGGAGCCCAGAGACCCAGTACTTC.

In its sample, this clone was seen a few times. The gene calls are TRBV6-1 and TRBJ2-5; 12 nucleotides align to TRBD2. The V gene end was trimmed by 0 bases and the J gene end by 4 bases; junction bases not matched to a gene: 0. Germline CDR1 reads MNHNS; CDR2 reads SASEGT. This CDR3 comprises 15 residues. CDR3 sequence: CASSEAGLAGETQYF. In nucleotides, the CDR3 is TGTGCCAGCAGTGAAGCGGGACTAGCGGGAGAGACCCAGTACTTC.

In this sample, this clone turned up many times. The junction differs from germline at one of its ends, possibly a read error. This chain connects TRBV7-7 to TRBJ1-1; D possibly corresponds to TRBD1 (5 bases). The CDR3 loop spans 15 amino acids. The V gene's germline CDR1 is SSHAT and CDR2 FNYEAQ (reference sequence). The CDR3: CASSLGGAMNTEAFF. The CDR3 DNA reads as TGTGCTAGCAGCTTAGGTGGGGCTATGAACACTGAAGCTTTCTTT.

The chain combines TRBV10-1 with TRBJ1-1, with D unresolved. V was pared by 4 bases and J by 2 bases, with 8 bases between. This CDR3 has 13 residues. CDR1 and CDR2 (germline): WNHNN, SYGVQD (reference sequence). The CDR3 nucleotides read TGCGCCAGCAGTGCAGGAATTAACACTGAAGCTTTCTTT. It codes for CASSAGINTEAFF.

This clone was found many times. A much larger clone sits a single nucleotide away, making a read error possible. The J gene is TRBJ2-1, the V gene TRBV19; 11 bases match TRBD2. Germline V CDR1 and CDR2: LNHDA, SQIVND (reference sequence). V lost 7 bases and J lost 10; bases outside the gene matches: 15. This CDR3 spans 16 amino acids. CDR3 sequence: CASTPALTSGRLEQFF. The CDR3 nucleotides are TGTGCCAGTACCCCGGCATTAACTAGCGGGAGATTAGAGCAGTTCTTC.

The rearrangement uses TRBV27 and TRBJ2-3; possible D gene TRBD2, 5 bases. Germline V lookup: CDR1 MNHEY, CDR2 SMNVEV (reference sequence). This CDR3 has 17 residues. V lost 4 bases, J lost 4 bases, and 21 bases lay in between. In DNA, the CDR3 is TGTGCCAGCAGTTCCCGGGGTACAGCCCTGTTGCCAGATACGCAGTATTTT. It yields the protein CASSSRGTALLPDTQYF.

This clone came up a few times. The chain couples TRBV12-3 or TRBV12-4 to TRBJ1-4, with a possible D match to TRBD1 (6 bases). The CDR3 is 18 amino acids. V gave up 1 base and J gave up 2 bases, with 17 bases separating them. The CDR3 coding sequence is TGTGCCAGCAGTTTAGGCCTTTACCCGACAGGCACTAATGAAAAACTGTTTTTT. This encodes CASSLGLYPTGTNEKLFF.

The V and J genes are TRBV19 and TRBJ2-7; 7 nucleotides match TRBD2. Germline trimming cut 8 bases from V and 2 bases from J; bases unmatched to any gene: 6. Per the germline V gene, CDR1 is LNHDA and CDR2 is SQIVND (reference sequence). The CDR3 totals 13 residues. The DNA of the CDR3 is TGTGCCAGTGGGGAGGGTGGGGCCTACGAGCAGTACTTC. Protein product: CASGEGGAYEQYF. The variable domain in full, with the rest retrieved from reference TRBV19 and TRBJ2-7, is DGGITQSPKYLFRKEGQNVTLSCEQNLNHDAMYWYRQDPGQGLRLIYYSQIVNDFQKGDIAEGYSVSREKKESFPLTVTSAQKNPTAFYLCASGEGGAYEQYFGPGTRLTVT.

This clone occurred many times. V usage is TRBV18 and J usage is TRBJ2-1; 8 bases agree with TRBD1. Germline CDR1 and CDR2: KGHSH and LQKENI. Trimming cost V 3 bases and J 7 bases; bases outside gene matches: 8. The CDR3 has 15 residues. CDR3 in amino acids: CASSPDRALGNEQFF. The CDR3 DNA sequence: TGTGCCAGCTCACCGGACAGGGCGCTAGGTAATGAGCAGTTCTTC.

This chain joins TRBV28 and TRBJ1-2; D is perhaps TRBD1 (5 bases). Germline V gene lookup returns CDR1 MDHEN and CDR2 SYDVKM. The CDR3 is made up of 14 amino acids. V gave up 6 bases and J gave up 1 base, with 12 bases separating them. This chain's CDR3 is CASRRGRYNYGYTF. In DNA, the CDR3 is TGTGCCAGCAGGCGGGGCAGATATAACTATGGCTACACCTTC.

This clone occurred a few times. This rearrangement joins TRBV6-2 or TRBV6-3 to TRBJ1-1; no firm D call. Germline values: CDR1 MNHEY, CDR2 SVGEGT. With 6 bases removed from V and 3 bases from J, the gap between germline ends came to 8 bases. The CDR3 spans 12 residues. The CDR3 bases are TGTGCCAGCAGCCGCTGGGACACTGAAGCTTTCTTT. Encoded protein: CASSRWDTEAFF.

In its sample, this clone was seen many times. The rearrangement uses TRBV6-1 and TRBJ2-1; D gene ambiguous. The CDR3 sequence is 12 residues long. CDR1 and CDR2 (germline): MNHNS, SASEGT. Trimming shortened V by 4 bases and J by 2 bases, and 3 bases separated the two germline ends. The CDR3 sequence is CASSVAYNEQFF. CDR3 coding DNA: TGTGCCAGCAGTGTAGCCTACAATGAGCAGTTCTTC.

The chain links TRBV19 to TRBJ2-7, with D perhaps matching TRBD2 (6 bases). The CDR3 has 15 residues. Trimming took 0 bases from V and 1 from J, leaving 10 bases between them. CDR1 is LNHDA, CDR2 SQIVND, per germline (reference sequence). CDR3 bases: TGTGCCAGTAGTATAGAACTTGGGGGGTCCTACGAGCAGTACTTC. Translating it yields CASSIELGGSYEQYF.

To note about this clone: In the same sample, other DNA sequences code for this CDR3. V gene TRBV5-4 combines with J gene TRBJ1-3, with D unclear. CDR1 is SGHNT, CDR2 YYREEE, per germline (reference sequence). CDR3 length: 16 amino acids. The V end was cut by 1 base, the J end by 0 bases, with 11 bases between. CDR3 sequence (DNA): TGTGCCAGCAGCTTGAAGATGGGCTACTCTGGAAACACCATATATTTT. Its translation is CASSLKMGYSGNTIYF. Based on the CDR3 plus reference TRBV5-4 and TRBJ1-3, the full variable domain is ETGVTQSPTHLIKTRGQQVTLRCSSQSGHNTVSWYQQALGQGPQFIFQYYREEENGRGNFPPRFSGLQFPNYSSELNVNALELDDSALYLCASSLKMGYSGNTIYFGEGSWLTVV.

A remark on this clone: It may be a read error: a sequence one base away is much more abundant. V and J are TRBV28 and TRBJ1-2; D is unresolved. Germline-derived CDR1 and CDR2 are MDHEN and SYDVKM. CDR3 size: 12 residues. CDR3 coding DNA: TGTGCCGGCAGACCTCCTAACTATGGCTACACCTTC. Its translation is CAGRPPNYGYTF.

The V gene is TRBV7-3, the J gene TRBJ1-2; 11 bases match TRBD1. Germline V gives CDR1 SGHTA, CDR2 FQGTGA. V shed 5 bases and J 5 bases; nucleotides not matched to a gene: 1. This CDR3 spans 13 amino acids. CDR3 loop: CASSGQGAYGYTF. The DNA of the CDR3 is TGTGCCAGCAGCGGACAGGGGGCATATGGCTACACCTTC.

This clone was seen at least ten times. The chain is built from TRBV30 and TRBJ1-2; maybe TRBD1 (5 bases). Germline V gene sequence: CDR1 GTSNPN, CDR2 SVGIG (reference sequence). There are 12 residues in the CDR3. V was clipped by 1 base and J by 3 bases, with 6 bases between them. CDR3 sequence reads: CAWSGGYYGYTF. The CDR3 region has the DNA TGTGCCTGGAGTGGGGGCTACTATGGCTACACCTTC.

This clone occurred many times. The gene calls are TRBV20-1 and TRBJ2-3; 11 bases are shared with TRBD2. J was trimmed by 4 bases and V by 3 bases; bases with no gene match: 6. Germline CDR1 DFQATT, CDR2 SNEGSKA (reference sequence). This CDR3 is 15 amino acids long. In nucleotides, the CDR3 is TGCAGTGCTAGGAGGCTAGCGGGAGGCGCAGATACGCAGTATTTT. This codes for CSARRLAGGADTQYF.

This clone was found a few times. At one boundary the junction diverges from the germline segment, which might be a read error. This rearrangement joins TRBV11-3 to TRBJ2-2, with a weak D call TRBD2 (6 bases). The CDR3 extends over 17 amino acids. The V gene's germline CDR1 is SGHNT and CDR2 YENEEA. This CDR3 reads CTSSLSGGVRGPGELFF. CDR3 DNA sequence: TGTACCAGCAGCTTAAGTGGAGGGGTTCGGGGCCCCGGGGAGCTGTTTTTT.

The table lists this clone with many counts. This chain uses TRBV4-1 with TRBJ2-1, with 7 bases aligning to TRBD1. With V trimmed by 6 bases and J by 0 bases, 5 bases remained unmatched. This CDR3 region has 15 residues. Germline V gene lookup returns CDR1 MGHRA and CDR2 YSYEKL. In DNA, the CDR3 is TGCGCCAGCAGACCGACAGGGAGCTCCTACAATGAGCAGTTCTTC. Protein sequence: CASRPTGSSYNEQFF.

This clone was counted many times. A read error is possible here, since a much larger clone lies one base away. CDR3 nucleotide sequence: TGTGCCGCCAGTGATTTGAAATGGGCAGGTCGCAATGAGCAGTTCTTC. It specifies CAASDLKWAGRNEQFF. This chain links TRBV24-1 with TRBJ2-1; D gene ambiguous. This CDR3 spans 16 amino acids. CDR1 KGHDR and CDR2 SFDVKD come from the germline V gene.

This clone was seen at least ten times. This may arise from a read error, as a much more abundant clone is one base away. The chain employs TRBV20-1 and TRBJ2-3; TRBD2 matches at 9 bases. Germline CDR1 and CDR2: DFQATT and SNEGSKA (reference sequence). The CDR3 has 13 amino acids. CDR3 amino acids: CSAVAGVTDMQYF. In nucleotides, the CDR3 is TGCAGTGCCGTAGCGGGAGTCACAGATATGCAGTATTTT.

The sample holds many counts of this clone. CDR3 nucleotides: TGTGCCAGCAGCTTAGAGGACAGGAGAGCCTACGAGCAGTACTTC. Translating gives CASSLEDRRAYEQYF. This chain links TRBV11-3 with TRBJ2-7, with 7 bases lining up with TRBD1. J lost 2 bases, V lost 0 bases, and 4 bases had no gene match. Germline V gene data show CDR1 as SGHNT and CDR2 as YENEEA. The CDR3 has 15 residues.

The table lists this clone with many counts. Germline is not matched at one junction end, which may reflect a read error. The genes are TRBV6-4 and TRBJ1-6; tentatively, D is TRBD1 (5 bases). Germline-derived CDR1 and CDR2 are MRHNA and SNTAGT. The CDR3 spans 11 residues. The CDR3 nucleotides read TGTGCCGGCAGGGTCGACTCACCCCTCCACTTT. Its translation is CAGRVDSPLHF.

At least ten counts were recorded for this clone. The genes are TRBV7-8 and TRBJ1-1, with D possibly TRBD1 on 6 matching bases. The length of the CDR3 is 15 residues. Germline CDR1 is SGHVS and CDR2 is FQNEAQ. Trimming stripped 1 base from V and 1 base from J, with 10 bases between. The DNA of the CDR3 is TGTGCCAGCAGCTTAGAAGGGGGTAGGAACACTGAAGCTTTCTTT. It codes for CASSLEGGRNTEAFF.